These 31 T cell receptor beta chains originate from one sample sequenced in a study of blood T cell repertoires in COVID-19. Sequencing used immunoSEQ multiplex PCR; TCRdb keeps in-frame clones, though not all of them. The sample records about 320,000 clones, approximately 88% being singletons. The sequenced material came from PBMCs or T cells enriched from blood (not recorded which). Source of these receptors: a man aged 60-69 years who had recovered from COVID-19.

The chain is built from TRBV9 and TRBJ1-6; a weak D match, TRBD1 (6 bases). This CDR3 has 14 amino acids. Trimming took off 0 bases at V and 7 bases at J, with 8 bases between the two ends. Germline V gives CDR1 SGDLS, CDR2 YYNGEE. The CDR3 nucleotides are TGTGCCAGCAGCGTAGCTCAGGGGAATTCACCCCTCCACTTT. It codes for CASSVAQGNSPLHF. Full variable domain (rest looked up from reference TRBV9 and TRBJ1-6): DSGVTQTPKHLITATGQRVTLRCSPRSGDLSVYWYQQSLDQGLQFLIQYYNGEERAKGNILERFSAQQFPDLHSELNLSSLELGDSALYFCASSVAQGNSPLHFGNGTRLTVT.

This rearrangement joins TRBV7-9 to TRBJ1-1, with no clear D. The CDR3 totals 12 residues. V lost 4 bases and J 6 bases, leaving 9 bases between the germline ends. Germline CDR1 SEHNR, CDR2 FQNEAQ (reference sequence). The CDR3, as DNA: TGTGCCAGCAGCTCCGCTACCCCTGAAGCTTTCTTT. Translated: CASSSATPEAFF.

This rearrangement joins TRBV7-2 to TRBJ2-7; D ambiguous. CDR1 and CDR2 from the germline V gene are SGHTA and FQGNSA. V was cut by 3 bases and J by 2 bases, with 8 bases left in between. This CDR3 is 13 amino acids long. The CDR3 coding sequence is TGTGCCAGCAGCTTCCGGAGAGCCTACGAGCAGTACTTC. It encodes CASSFRRAYEQYF.

The chain couples TRBV5-1 to TRBJ1-6; weak D call: TRBD1 (5 bases). This CDR3 has 14 amino acids. V lost 0 bases and J 9 bases, leaving 10 bases between the germline ends. The germline V gene encodes CDR1 SGHRS and CDR2 YFSETQ. CDR3 bases: TGCGCCAGCAGCTTGGACCAGGGTACTTCACCCCTCCACTTT. Amino acids: CASSLDQGTSPLHF.

The rearrangement joins TRBV7-6 to TRBJ1-2, with D hard to call. CDR1 is SGHVS, CDR2 FNYEAQ, per germline. Trimming took 5 bases from V and 5 from J, leaving 12 bases between them. The CDR3 covers 13 residues. The CDR3, as DNA: TGTGCCAGCAGCCTAGGTGAGCGATATGGCTACACCTTC. This codes for CASSLGERYGYTF.

This clone was seen a few times. This sequence joins TRBV4-3 and TRBJ1-3; D uncertain. The CDR3 spans 14 residues. V lost 0 bases and J lost 3, with 6 bases in between. In germline, CDR1 is LGHNA, CDR2 YSLEER. This chain's CDR3 is CASSQDRNGNTIYF. The DNA of the CDR3 is TGCGCCAGCAGCCAAGACAGGAATGGAAACACCATATATTTT.

CDR3 residues: CASSAQGDQPQHF. The CDR3 DNA is TGTGCCAGTAGCGCCCAGGGGGATCAGCCCCAGCATTTT. This sequence joins TRBV19 and TRBJ1-5; 7 bases are a match to TRBD1. Trimming took 6 bases from V and 5 from J; bases not matched to a gene: 4. The CDR3 has 13 amino acids. The germline V gene encodes CDR1 LNHDA and CDR2 SQIVND (reference sequence).

The chain carries TRBV2 and TRBJ2-5; a weak D match, TRBD1 (5 bases). The ends were cut back, 5 bases at V and 7 bases at J, with 11 bases in the middle. This CDR3 has 12 residues. CDR1 is SNHLY and CDR2 is FYNNEI in the germline V gene. The CDR3 DNA sequence: TGTGCCAGCAGTCCCGATAGGGGGACCCAGTACTTC. Protein sequence: CASSPDRGTQYF.

The chain joins TRBV7-2 to TRBJ2-7; 7 nucleotides align to TRBD2. This CDR3 has 16 amino acids. The V gene's germline CDR1 is SGHTA and CDR2 FQGNSA. J lost 0 bases, V lost 4 bases, and 9 bases had no gene match. The CDR3 nucleotides are TGTGCCAGCAGCTGGGGGGGAGACTTTGACTCCTACGAGCAGTACTTC. This translates into CASSWGGDFDSYEQYF.

The chain couples TRBV5-5 to TRBJ1-2; 7 bases align to TRBD1. J gave up 5 bases and V 0 bases, and 4 bases lay outside the gene matches. Germline V CDR1 and CDR2: SGHKS, YYEKEE (reference sequence). The CDR3 extends over 14 amino acids. The CDR3 region has the DNA TGTGCCAGCAGCTTGGGGGACAGTGGATATGGCTACACCTTC. Translating gives CASSLGDSGYGYTF.

This clone has just a few counts. This sequence joins TRBV5-1 and TRBJ1-2; perhaps TRBD1 as D (6 bases). The ends were cut back, 2 bases at V and 7 bases at J, with 18 bases in the middle. Germline CDR1 reads SGHRS; CDR2 reads YFSETQ. CDR3 length: 15 residues. The CDR3 spells CASSLWDITSPGYTF. The CDR3 DNA follows: TGCGCCAGCAGCTTATGGGACATAACCTCCCCTGGCTACACCTTC.

The rearrangement uses TRBV9 and TRBJ1-3; perhaps TRBD1 as D (5 bases). The CDR3 runs 19 residues. In germline, CDR1 is SGDLS, CDR2 YYNGEE. The V end lost 2 bases, the J end lost 1 base, and 22 bases lay between the germline ends. The CDR3 sequence is CASSVGREGSSGSGNTIYF. The CDR3 DNA reads TGTGCCAGCAGCGTCGGGAGGGAGGGGAGCAGCGGATCTGGAAACACCATATATTTT.

Remarks on this clone: This sample also contains other DNA sequences that code for the same CDR3. This chain connects TRBV7-2 to TRBJ2-5; D may be TRBD2 (5 bases). Germline V lookup: CDR1 SGHTA, CDR2 FQGNSA. CDR3 length equals 14 residues. V was pared by 0 bases and J by 5 bases, with 10 bases between. The CDR3 region is CASSLAGRGETQYF. CDR3 coding DNA: TGTGCCAGCAGCTTAGCAGGGAGAGGGGAGACCCAGTACTTC.

DNA of the CDR3: TGTGCCAGCAGCATTGGACAAACCTACGAGCAGTACTTC. It translates to CASSIGQTYEQYF. The chain links TRBV7-8 to TRBJ2-7; a weak D match, TRBD1 (5 bases). This CDR3 comprises 13 residues. Germline V gives CDR1 SGHVS, CDR2 FQNEAQ. The V end lost 5 bases, the J end lost 2 bases, and 10 bases lay between the germline ends.

The chain uses TRBV6-5 and TRBJ2-5; perhaps TRBD1 as D (6 bases). Trimming removed 5 bases at V and 1 base at J, with 11 bases between. Per germline, CDR1 MNHEY and CDR2 SVGAGI. The CDR3 has 14 amino acids. The CDR3 protein is CASSRRGSQETQYF. CDR3 in DNA: TGTGCCAGCAGTCGCAGGGGATCCCAAGAGACCCAGTACTTC.

This clone appeared once. The chain uses TRBV7-8 and TRBJ2-7, with 9 bases aligning to TRBD2. The germline CDR1 and CDR2 sequences are SGHVS and FQNEAQ. The CDR3 is 16 amino acids. With 6 bases clipped from V and 3 bases from J, the junction kept 12 bases outside the gene matches. DNA for the CDR3: TGTGCCAGCAGTCTCGGAGGGGGGACTAGCCTCTACGAGCAGTACTTC. This sequence encodes CASSLGGGTSLYEQYF.

The chain couples TRBV23-1 to TRBJ2-2, with a weak D call TRBD2 (6 bases). TRBV23-1 is flagged as an ORF with uncertain function. Trimming shortened V by 3 bases and J by 4 bases, and 15 bases separated the two germline ends. The CDR3 has 16 residues. Here the CDR3 DNA reads TGCGCCAGCAGTCAGGATGGCGGGACGGTCACCGGGGAGCTGTTTTTT. This encodes CASSQDGGTVTGELFF.

The chain combines TRBV7-9 with TRBJ1-2; 8 bases fit TRBD1. Trimming cost V 4 bases and J 7 bases; bases outside gene matches: 14. This CDR3 is 16 amino acids long. Germline loops: CDR1 SEHNR, CDR2 FQNEAQ (reference sequence). Here the CDR3 reads CASSSPETTGAGGYTF. As DNA, the CDR3 is TGTGCCAGCAGCTCCCCAGAGACGACAGGGGCGGGTGGCTACACCTTC.

The chain links TRBV28 to TRBJ2-3, with 7 nucleotides matching TRBD1. Germline-derived CDR1 and CDR2 are MDHEN and SYDVKM. Losses at the gene ends were 7 bases for V and 0 bases for J; bases not matched to a gene: 1. The CDR3 consists of 13 residues. CDR3 coding DNA: TGTGCCAGCACAGGGGGTAGCACAGATACGCAGTATTTT. The encoded protein is CASTGGSTDTQYF.

The genes are TRBV7-3 and TRBJ2-3; 14 nucleotides align to TRBD2. The germline V gene has CDR1 SGHTA and CDR2 FQGTGA. This CDR3 contains 18 residues. The V and J ends lost 1 base and 3 bases, in that order; junction bases with no gene match: 6. The CDR3 DNA reads as TGTGCCAGCAGCTTAAGCCGACTAGCGGGGGGGAGAACAGATACGCAGTATTTT. Amino acids: CASSLSRLAGGRTDTQYF. The full variable domain, with the rest looked up from reference TRBV7-3 and TRBJ2-3, is GAGVSQTPSNKVTEKGKYVELRCDPISGHTALYWYRQSLGQGPEFLIYFQGTGAADDSGLPNDRFFAVRPEGSVSTLKIQRTERGDSAVYLCASSLSRLAGGRTDTQYFGPGTRLTVL.

The V call is TRBV6-1, the J call TRBJ2-5; 10 bases match TRBD1. Germline V gene sequence: CDR1 MNHNS, CDR2 SASEGT. This CDR3 contains 15 residues. V lost 3 bases and J lost 5; bases outside the gene matches: 6. CDR3: CASSEVDRGRETQYF. DNA of the CDR3: TGTGCCAGCAGTGAGGTAGACAGGGGGCGGGAGACCCAGTACTTC.

The sample holds one count of this clone. This chain links TRBV5-4 with TRBJ2-5; weak D call: TRBD2 (6 bases). This CDR3 spans 14 amino acids. V was shortened by 4 bases and J by 4 bases, with 14 bases between the two germline ends. Germline CDR1 SGHNT, CDR2 YYREEE (reference sequence). The CDR3 DNA is TGTGCCAGCAGCCAGGAGGGCCTAGGAGAGACCCAGTACTTC. As protein: CASSQEGLGETQYF.

The genes are TRBV6-1 and TRBJ1-6; no firm D call. Germline values: CDR1 MNHNS, CDR2 SASEGT. The CDR3 is 16 residues long. V gave up 0 bases and J gave up 3 bases, with 9 bases separating them. The CDR3 spells CASSEASHIYNSPLHF. The CDR3 nucleotides read TGTGCCAGCAGTGAAGCTTCCCACATCTATAATTCACCCCTCCACTTT.

The chain carries TRBV6-5 and TRBJ1-4; D gene uncertain. The CDR3 totals 15 residues. Germline V gene data show CDR1 as MNHEY and CDR2 as SVGAGI. The V and J ends lost 6 bases and 0 bases respectively, with 11 bases between them. The CDR3, as DNA: TGTGCCAGCAGCCCCGTCTACGCAACTAATGAAAAACTGTTTTTT. Residues: CASSPVYATNEKLFF.

The sample holds a few counts of this clone. As DNA, the CDR3 is TGTGCCAGCAGTTTTGCGGCCTATGGCTACACCTTC. Amino acids: CASSFAAYGYTF. The chain combines TRBV28 with TRBJ1-2; no firm D call. The CDR3 is made up of 12 amino acids. Trimming removed 3 bases at V and 4 bases at J, with 6 bases between. CDR1 and CDR2 (germline): MDHEN, SYDVKM.

The rearrangement joins TRBV6-2 or TRBV6-3 to TRBJ2-7; TRBD1 matches 7 bases. V gave up 0 bases and J gave up 2 bases; unmatched junction bases: 7. The CDR3 is 16 amino acids. Germline assignment: CDR1 MNHEY and CDR2 SVGEGT. The CDR3 nucleotides are TGTGCCAGCAGTTACTCGGAGAGGGACAGTACCTACGAGCAGTACTTC. It specifies CASSYSERDSTYEQYF.

The chain recombines TRBV5-1 with TRBJ1-1, with D uncertain. The CDR3 is 13 residues long. The V gene's germline CDR1 is SGHRS and CDR2 YFSETQ. V was clipped by 4 bases and J by 3 bases, with 10 bases between them. CDR3 amino acids: CASSGSGYTEAFF. The DNA of the CDR3 is TGCGCCAGCAGCGGGTCGGGGTACACTGAAGCTTTCTTT.

The chain couples TRBV19 to TRBJ2-2; D unresolved. This CDR3 comprises 13 residues. Trimming took off 7 bases at V and 6 bases at J, with 12 bases between the two ends. Germline CDR1 LNHDA, CDR2 SQIVND (reference sequence). As DNA, the CDR3 is TGTGCCAGTACCCCCTATGCGGCCGGGGAGCTGTTTTTT. Amino acid sequence: CASTPYAAGELFF.

V is TRBV6-6 and J is TRBJ2-7; 7 bases agree with TRBD2. Germline-derived CDR1 and CDR2 are MNHNY and SVGAGI (reference sequence). The CDR3 is made up of 13 amino acids. The V and J ends lost 6 bases and 4 bases, in that order; junction bases with no gene match: 6. The CDR3 reads CASRYGTTYEQYF. CDR3 DNA sequence: TGTGCCAGCAGATATGGGACTACTTACGAGCAGTACTTC.

The J gene is TRBJ2-1, the V gene TRBV9; 10 bases align to TRBD2. Germline trimming cut 0 bases from V and 0 bases from J; bases unmatched to any gene: 6. The CDR3 is 18 residues long. CDR1 and CDR2 from the germline V gene are SGDLS and YYNGEE. CDR3 sequence (DNA): TGTGCCAGCAGCGTAGGGACTAGCGGTCCGCCCTCCTACAATGAGCAGTTCTTC. It is translated as CASSVGTSGPPSYNEQFF.

This clone was seen just once. The chain joins TRBV28 to TRBJ1-1; no clear D gene. The germline V gene has CDR1 MDHEN and CDR2 SYDVKM. V was clipped by 6 bases and J by 1 base, with 9 bases between them. The CDR3 runs 13 residues. The CDR3 nucleotides are TGTGCCAGCAGACCTTACAGGAACACTGAAGCTTTCTTT. Translated, it gives CASRPYRNTEAFF.